A single sample gave rise to the 21 T cell receptor beta chains below, sequenced in a study of T cell responses to AZD1222 COVID-19 vaccine. Profiled with immunoSEQ multiplex PCR; TCRdb holds only in-frame clones, not every one. The sample lists more than 100,000 clones, 91% occurring once. The sample in question was peripheral blood, obtained on day 0 of AZD1222 vaccination. These receptors all come from an adult in good health.

V usage is TRBV7-6 and J usage is TRBJ1-6; weak D call: TRBD1 (6 bases). Germline V gene lookup returns CDR1 SGHVS and CDR2 FNYEAQ. Trimming left V 5 bases short and J 0 bases short, with 11 bases between. This CDR3 spans 16 amino acids. CDR3 protein: CASSAQGSSYNSPLHF. CDR3 DNA sequence: TGTGCCAGCAGCGCCCAGGGGAGCTCCTATAATTCACCCCTCCACTTT.

The chain links TRBV5-1 to TRBJ2-5, with 8 bases that match TRBD2. The CDR3 runs to 16 residues. V dropped 1 base and J dropped 4; count of bases not matched to a gene: 9. The germline V gene encodes CDR1 SGHRS and CDR2 YFSETQ. This CDR3 is CASSLTLSGSGETQYF. CDR3 sequence (DNA): TGCGCCAGCAGCTTGACCCTAAGCGGGAGTGGAGAGACCCAGTACTTC.

This clone has a single count. The J gene is TRBJ1-2, the V gene TRBV27, with D maybe TRBD1 (5 bases). Germline-derived CDR1 and CDR2 are MNHEY and SMNVEV (reference sequence). The CDR3 sequence is 16 residues long. V was clipped by 6 bases and J by 5 bases, with 22 bases between them. The CDR3 reads CASRGQGLGKRYGYTF. The CDR3 coding sequence is TGTGCCAGCAGGGGGCAGGGACTGGGAAAACGGTATGGCTACACCTTC.

The chain recombines TRBV4-2 with TRBJ2-6, with 12 bases aligning to TRBD2. Germline V gives CDR1 LGHNA, CDR2 YNFKEQ. The CDR3 is made up of 18 amino acids. After removal of 4 bases from V and 0 bases from J, the junction contained 4 bases not matched to a gene. The CDR3 DNA reads TGTGCCAGCAGCCTAGCGACTAGCGGGAGCTCTGGGGCCAACGTCCTGACTTTC. Translated: CASSLATSGSSGANVLTF.

The CDR3 DNA follows: TGTGCCAGCAGCTTACAGGAAGGGGGAAACATTCAGTACTTC. Its protein product is CASSLQEGGNIQYF. The chain is built from TRBV7-9 and TRBJ2-4; a weak D match, TRBD1 (6 bases). Per germline, CDR1 SEHNR and CDR2 FQNEAQ (reference sequence). The CDR3 runs to 14 residues. The ends were cut back, 2 bases at V and 6 bases at J, with 11 bases in the middle.

The chain combines TRBV30 with TRBJ1-5, with D maybe TRBD1 (5 bases). The CDR3 has 14 amino acids. CDR1 and CDR2 from the germline V gene are GTSNPN and SVGIG (reference sequence). Trimming removed 0 bases from V and 4 bases from J, with 10 bases in between. The CDR3 nucleotides are TGTGCCTGGAGTGTGGGGCTGTTAAATCAGCCCCAGCATTTT. Translated, it gives CAWSVGLLNQPQHF.

The V and J genes are TRBV5-1 and TRBJ2-7; the match to TRBD1 covers 8 bases. V shed 1 base and J 2 bases; nucleotides not matched to a gene: 11. This CDR3 is built from 17 residues. The germline CDR1 and CDR2 sequences are SGHRS and YFSETQ. The CDR3 region has the DNA TGCGCCAGCAGCTTGTTACCCCTCGGGACAGGAACCTACGAGCAGTACTTC. It specifies CASSLLPLGTGTYEQYF. Looking up the rest from reference TRBV5-1 and TRBJ2-7 gives the full variable domain: KAGVTQTPRYLIKTRGQQVTLSCSPISGHRSVSWYQQTPGQGLQFLFEYFSETQRNKGNFPGRFSGRQFSNSRSEMNVSTLELGDSALYLCASSLLPLGTGTYEQYFGPGTRLTVT.

The V gene is TRBV28, the J gene TRBJ1-6, with 7 positions matching TRBD1. The CDR3 totals 14 residues. The V gene end was trimmed by 6 bases and the J gene end by 10 bases; junction bases not matched to a gene: 9. The V gene's germline CDR1 is MDHEN and CDR2 SYDVKM. The CDR3 spells CASRGQGGGSPLHF. The DNA of the CDR3 is TGTGCCAGCAGGGGTCAGGGGGGGGGATCACCCCTCCACTTT.

The V and J genes are TRBV2 and TRBJ2-7; D might be TRBD1 (5 bases). Germline lookup yields CDR1 SNHLY and CDR2 FYNNEI. This CDR3 comprises 13 residues. V lost 3 bases to trimming and J lost 5 bases, with 11 bases between them. CDR3 sequence reads: CASSEFKGNEQYF. In DNA, the CDR3 is TGTGCCAGCAGTGAGTTCAAGGGGAACGAGCAGTACTTC.

CDR3 loop: CASSFGTSTYEQYF. The DNA of the CDR3 is TGCGCCAGCAGCTTCGGGACTAGTACCTACGAGCAGTACTTC. The V gene is TRBV5-1, the J gene TRBJ2-7, with 8 bases lining up with TRBD2. Losses at the gene ends were 2 bases for V and 2 bases for J; bases not matched to a gene: 3. Germline V gene sequence: CDR1 SGHRS, CDR2 YFSETQ. The CDR3 totals 14 residues.

The V gene is TRBV18, the J gene TRBJ2-7, with 9 bases fitting TRBD1. The CDR3 contains 15 residues. Germline trimming cut 0 bases from V and 4 bases from J; bases unmatched to any gene: 4. CDR1 is KGHSH and CDR2 is LQKENI in the germline V gene. CDR3 loop: CASSPPGQGKYEQYF. The CDR3 DNA reads TGTGCCAGCTCACCACCCGGACAGGGGAAATACGAGCAGTACTTC.

The chain couples TRBV19 to TRBJ2-1; D perhaps matches TRBD1 (6 bases). The CDR3 totals 16 residues. The germline gives CDR1 LNHDA, CDR2 SQIVND (reference sequence). The V gene lost 5 bases and the J gene lost 6 bases, with 20 bases spanning the gap. CDR3 coding DNA: TGTGCCAGTAGTGCCGGGACACCAATAAGAGGCAATGAGCAGTTCTTC. As protein: CASSAGTPIRGNEQFF.

The gene calls are TRBV5-1 and TRBJ1-1, with 7 bases identical to TRBD1. CDR3 length: 16 residues. Germline loops: CDR1 SGHRS, CDR2 YFSETQ. The V and J ends lost 1 base and 4 bases, in that order; junction bases with no gene match: 10. The DNA for the CDR3 is TGCGCCAGCAGCTTGATGCTAGGGGGCGGGGGCACTGAAGCTTTCTTT. This encodes CASSLMLGGGGTEAFF.

The chain uses TRBV7-2 and TRBJ2-3; D is possibly TRBD2 (6 bases). The germline CDR1 and CDR2 sequences are SGHTA and FQGNSA. The CDR3 runs to 18 residues. V lost 5 bases to trimming and J lost 2 bases, with 23 bases between them. CDR3 nucleotide sequence: TGTGCCAGCAGCCCTCACCTCCTAGCGCAAATTGACACAGATACGCAGTATTTT. Residues: CASSPHLLAQIDTDTQYF.

This sequence joins TRBV27 and TRBJ2-7, with TRBD2 matching 10 bases. V dropped 6 bases and J dropped 4; count of bases not matched to a gene: 9. Germline V lookup: CDR1 MNHEY, CDR2 SMNVEV (reference sequence). The CDR3 totals 15 residues. The CDR3 spells CASRRSLAGDYEQYF. CDR3 DNA: TGTGCCAGCAGGAGGAGCCTAGCGGGGGATTACGAGCAGTACTTC.

This clone was counted only a few times. This chain connects TRBV5-4 to TRBJ1-2, with unresolved D. Trimming removed 4 bases at V and 4 bases at J, with 14 bases between. There are 14 residues in the CDR3. Germline-derived CDR1 and CDR2 are SGHNT and YYREEE (reference sequence). The CDR3: CASSPPAVGYGYTF. The CDR3 region has the DNA TGTGCCAGCAGCCCGCCGGCAGTGGGCTATGGCTACACCTTC.

The chain has TRBV6-5 and TRBJ2-7; TRBD2 matches 11 bases. The germline V gene has CDR1 MNHEY and CDR2 SVGAGI. Unmatched junction bases numbered 10, after V lost 7 bases and J lost 5 bases. The length of the CDR3 is 15 residues. CDR3 protein: CASTQVAGGIHEQYF. In DNA, the CDR3 is TGTGCCAGCACCCAAGTAGCGGGAGGGATCCACGAGCAGTACTTC.

The V call is TRBV5-6, the J call TRBJ2-7; 7 bases align to TRBD2. V lost 1 base and J lost 3; bases outside the gene matches: 13. Germline V gene lookup returns CDR1 SGHDT and CDR2 YYEEEE. The CDR3 length is 17 residues. CDR3 sequence: CASSLSPGGRANYEQYF. The DNA of the CDR3 is TGTGCCAGCAGCTTGTCCCCCGGGGGGAGGGCCAACTACGAGCAGTACTTC.

J is TRBJ1-4 and V is TRBV10-3; perhaps TRBD1 as D (5 bases). The CDR3 length is 15 residues. Trimming cost V 0 bases and J 1 base, with 6 bases left between them. CDR1 is ENHRY, CDR2 SYGVKD, per germline. The CDR3 loop is CAISESGGTNEKLFF. The CDR3 region has the DNA TGTGCCATCAGTGAGTCGGGGGGAACTAATGAAAAACTGTTTTTT.

V is TRBV13 and J is TRBJ1-4; D not resolved. Per germline, CDR1 PRHDT and CDR2 FYEKMQ (reference sequence). V lost 3 bases, J lost 1 base, and 12 bases lay in between. This CDR3 spans 16 amino acids. This CDR3 reads CASSFHQVETNEKLFF. The CDR3 coding sequence is TGTGCCAGCAGCTTCCATCAGGTGGAAACTAATGAAAAACTGTTTTTT.

The chain combines TRBV6-5 with TRBJ1-1; the D is unclear. CDR1 MNHEY and CDR2 SVGAGI come from the germline V gene. V shed 11 bases and J shed 0 bases, with 19 bases lying between them. The CDR3 is 15 amino acids. The CDR3 here is CAAKGGILMNTEAFF. In DNA form, the CDR3 reads TGTGCCGCAAAGGGAGGGATTCTAATGAACACTGAAGCTTTCTTT.